The source of this TCR beta chain is a study of preoperative IRX-2 immunotherapy in early breast cancer. Only a few counts were recorded for this clone. Treatment noted: preoperative locoregional IRX-2 cytokine immunotherapy. Method: immunoSEQ multiplex PCR; TCRdb's copy keeps in-frame clones and lacks some. Here the sample spans under 30,000 clones, 85% to 90% being singletons. This CDR3 comprises 17 residues. Trimming removed 2 bases from V and 6 bases from J, with 22 bases in between. Germline V gene data show CDR1 as SEHNR and CDR2 as FQNEAQ (reference sequence). Material: tumor tissue, obtained after IRX-2 immunotherapy. The chain couples TRBV7-9 to TRBJ1-2, with a tentative D call TRBD1 (6 bases). This receptor was taken from a human donor with breast cancer. CDR3 DNA sequence: TGTGCCAGCAGCTTATTTGGGAGGGGCAGGGGAGGCGATGGCTACACCTTC. It codes for CASSLFGRGRGGDGYTF.